A single sample is the source of the 17 T cell receptor beta chains below, sequenced in a study of CD8 T cells in Susac syndrome. Random hexamers served to reverse transcribe roughly 0.5 to 1 ug RNA. A single record per CDR3 protein comes from TCRdb applying MiXCR to the immunoSEQ multiplex PCR reads. The table includes approximately 190,000 distinct CDR3 sequences, about 95% detected once. Specimen: CD8+ T cells from PBMCs. The source is a human donor with Susac syndrome.

The J gene is TRBJ1-2, the V gene TRBV18; D might be TRBD1 (5 bases). The CDR3 extends over 17 amino acids. V was pared by 2 bases and J by 4 bases, with 20 bases between. The germline gives CDR1 KGHSH, CDR2 LQKENI. Here the CDR3 DNA reads TGTGCCAGCTCACCAAGGAGTAAAGGAGGGGATAGCTATGGCTACACCTTC. It yields the protein CASSPRSKGGDSYGYTF.

The genes are TRBV18 and TRBJ1-1, with D unclear. V was clipped by 1 base and J by 3 bases, with 9 bases between them. This CDR3 is built from 14 residues. The germline V gene has CDR1 KGHSH and CDR2 LQKENI. The CDR3 region is CASSPRQSDTEAFF. The CDR3 nucleotides read TGTGCCAGCTCACCACGGCAGTCGGACACTGAAGCTTTCTTT.

This clonotype has a single count. The chain combines TRBV5-1 with TRBJ2-7; 12 bases map to TRBD2. CDR3 length: 14 residues. From germline, CDR1 is SGHRS and CDR2 YFSETQ. J gave up 5 bases and V 2 bases, and 2 bases lay outside the gene matches. The CDR3 loop reads CASSFLAGGDEQYF. The CDR3 DNA is TGCGCCAGCAGCTTTCTAGCGGGAGGGGACGAGCAGTACTTC.

This CDR3 is CASSYSRGSRNEQFF. CDR3 sequence (DNA): TGTGCCAGCAGTTACTCTAGGGGGAGCCGCAATGAGCAGTTCTTC. The genes are TRBV6-5 and TRBJ2-1; tentative D call: TRBD1 (6 bases). Trimming left V 0 bases short and J 6 bases short, with 12 bases between. Germline values: CDR1 MNHEY, CDR2 SVGAGI. CDR3 length equals 15 residues.

Only one count was recorded for this clonotype. This chain links TRBV28 with TRBJ2-7, with TRBD2 matching 13 bases. Germline V gives CDR1 MDHEN, CDR2 SYDVKM. J lost 6 bases, V lost 5 bases, and 4 bases had no gene match. This CDR3 contains 14 residues. This chain's CDR3 is CASSPGLAGSEQYF. The CDR3 bases are TGTGCCAGCAGTCCGGGACTAGCGGGGAGCGAGCAGTACTTC.

The chain links TRBV25-1 to TRBJ2-2, with 8 positions matching TRBD1. The ends lost 5 bases at V and 7 bases at J; junction bases unmatched: 6. Germline loops: CDR1 MGHDK, CDR2 SYGVNS. CDR3 length equals 14 residues. The CDR3 here is CASSWTGSIGELFF. The CDR3 nucleotides are TGTGCCAGCAGTTGGACAGGGAGCATCGGGGAGCTGTTTTTT.

This rearrangement joins TRBV12-3 or TRBV12-4 to TRBJ2-7; no firm D call. Trimming shortened V by 0 bases and J by 0 bases, and 9 bases separated the two germline ends. The CDR3 loop spans 15 amino acids. The CDR3: CASSLAPAASYEQYF. The DNA of the CDR3 is TGTGCCAGCAGTTTAGCTCCAGCCGCCTCCTACGAGCAGTACTTC.

The chain links TRBV27 to TRBJ2-3, with TRBD2 identical over 7 bases. This CDR3 is built from 18 residues. The germline V gene has CDR1 MNHEY and CDR2 SMNVEV (reference sequence). V lost 6 bases and J lost 5; bases outside the gene matches: 20. The CDR3 sequence: CASRHYPLRLAGGDTQYF. CDR3 bases: TGTGCCAGCAGACACTACCCCCTTCGACTAGCTGGGGGAGATACGCAGTATTTT.

The chain is built from TRBV13 and TRBJ2-5; a weak D match, TRBD2 (6 bases). This CDR3 has 14 residues. From germline, CDR1 is PRHDT and CDR2 FYEKMQ (reference sequence). Trimming stripped 4 bases from V and 5 bases from J, with 14 bases between. The CDR3 DNA reads as TGTGCCAGCAGCTATCAGGGACTGCGGGAGACCCAGTACTTC. Its protein product is CASSYQGLRETQYF. The entire variable domain, with the rest obtained from reference TRBV13 and TRBJ2-5, is as follows: AAGVIQSPRHLIKEKRETATLKCYPIPRHDTVYWYQQGPGQDPQFLISFYEKMQSDKGSIPDRFSAQQFSDYHSELNMSSLELGDSALYFCASSYQGLRETQYFGPGTRLLVL.

V gene TRBV25-1 combines with J gene TRBJ2-2; D unresolved. V lost 3 bases and J lost 6, with 11 bases in between. Germline assignment: CDR1 MGHDK and CDR2 SYGVNS. The CDR3 has 14 amino acids. The CDR3 is CASSEQNRPGELFF. The CDR3 region has the DNA TGTGCCAGCAGTGAGCAGAACCGACCCGGGGAGCTGTTTTTT.

The gene calls are TRBV12-3 or TRBV12-4 and TRBJ2-7; D possibly uses TRBD1 or TRBD2 (5 bases each). This CDR3 comprises 15 residues. The ends were cut back, 3 bases at V and 0 bases at J, with 12 bases in the middle. The CDR3 nucleotides are TGTGCCAGCAGTTTTAGAGGGGTGAGCTCCTACGAGCAGTACTTC. This gives the protein CASSFRGVSSYEQYF.

The table lists this clonotype with a count of one. V and J are TRBV2 and TRBJ2-7; D is unclear. CDR3 size: 12 residues. Germline CDR1 and CDR2: SNHLY and FYNNEI. Trimming took 5 bases from V and 3 from J, leaving 8 bases between them. In DNA form, the CDR3 reads TGTGCCAGCAGTTCACCCGGCTACGAGCAGTACTTC. This encodes CASSSPGYEQYF.

The chain carries TRBV15 and TRBJ1-2; maybe TRBD1 (6 bases). This CDR3 is 15 amino acids long. V was trimmed by 8 bases and J by 8 bases, leaving 24 bases between them. Germline V gene data show CDR1 as LNHNV and CDR2 as YYDKDF (reference sequence). The DNA for the CDR3 is TGTGCCACCGATGATGGACAGAACCTTCTCGGAGGCTACACCTTC. This sequence encodes CATDDGQNLLGGYTF.

The chain couples TRBV27 to TRBJ2-7, with D uncertain. The CDR3 sequence is 15 residues long. Trimming removed 5 bases from V and 2 bases from J, with 16 bases in between. Germline V lookup: CDR1 MNHEY, CDR2 SMNVEV (reference sequence). The CDR3, as DNA: TGTGCCAGCAGTCCCATCAGAACAAAGACCTACGAGCAGTACTTC. Its translation is CASSPIRTKTYEQYF.

The J gene is TRBJ2-7, the V gene TRBV4-1; TRBD1 agrees at 7 bases. The J segment lost 3 bases and the V segment lost 2 bases, leaving 10 bases of the junction unmatched. CDR3 length: 16 amino acids. Germline V gene sequence: CDR1 MGHRA, CDR2 YSYEKL. CDR3 nucleotide sequence: TGCGCCAGCAGCCAACATAAGGGACAGCTAATCTACGAGCAGTACTTC. Translating it yields CASSQHKGQLIYEQYF.

This sequence joins TRBV6-5 and TRBJ2-3; D tentatively fits TRBD1 or TRBD2 (5 bases each). CDR1 is MNHEY, CDR2 SVGAGI, per germline. The V and J ends lost 0 bases and 0 bases respectively, with 13 bases between them. This CDR3 has 17 amino acids. This CDR3 reads CASSYSRGPPSTDTQYF. The CDR3 bases are TGTGCCAGCAGTTACTCAAGGGGACCTCCTAGCACAGATACGCAGTATTTT.

CDR3 amino acids: CAITSGGVTDTQYF. CDR3 sequence (DNA): TGTGCCATCACTAGCGGGGGGGTAACAGATACGCAGTATTTT. The J gene is TRBJ2-3, the V gene TRBV10-3, with 12 nucleotides matching TRBD2. CDR1 is ENHRY and CDR2 is SYGVKD in the germline V gene. This CDR3 contains 14 residues. V lost 7 bases, J lost 3 bases, and 2 bases stayed unmatched.